This T cell receptor beta chain came from a study of cytomegalovirus exposure and HLA in healthy donors. The primer mix had 60 Vbeta and 13 Jbeta primers. Measured with immunoSEQ multiplex PCR; TCRdb has only the in-frame clones, and not every one. The sample has 150,000 to 200,000 clones; approximately 70% are singletons. This CDR3 region has 13 residues. Per the germline V gene, CDR1 is MNHNS and CDR2 is SASEGT. Trimming pared 3 bases from V and 7 bases from J, leaving 10 bases between. The sequence was collected from a woman aged 25 to 45 in good health and CMV-seronegative. The chain employs TRBV6-1 and TRBJ1-5; D is possibly TRBD1 (5 bases). The sequenced sample was PBMCs. The CDR3 spells CASSEGEGQPQHF. CDR3 bases: TGTGCCAGCAGTGAGGGGGAGGGGCAGCCCCAGCATTTT.